These T cell receptor beta chains were read from a single sample in a study of control samples from healthy donors and cancer patients. This table comes from immunoSEQ multiplex PCR, and its TCRdb copy is limited to in-frame clones, with some not included. The data hold about 180,000 clones, with 85% to 95% observed a single time. Sequencing used blood. Receptors originate from a man in his thirties or forties in good health. CDR3s include the opening cysteine and the closing phenylalanine or tryptophan. A D gene is named only where the DNA matches it firmly. Expanded clones are given a class, and other clones once, few, many or no size at all.

V gene	J gene	clone size	CDR3 length	D gene	CDR3 protein	CDR3 DNA
TRBV5-4	TRBJ2-5	-	16	-	CASSSAPSRGQETQYF	TGTGCCAGCAGCTCGGCGCCCTCCAGAGGGCAAGAGACCCAGTACTTC
TRBV10-1	TRBJ1-2	-	17	-	CASSESADPGHRGGYTF	TGCGCCAGCAGTGAGTCCGCAGACCCGGGACACCGCGGTGGCTACACCTTC
TRBV5-8	TRBJ2-7	-	12	-	CASSEGNYEQYF	TGTGCCAGCAGCGAGGGAAACTACGAGCAGTACTTC
TRBV5-4	TRBJ1-1	-	15	-	CASSLRAAMNTEAFF	TGTGCCAGCAGCTTAAGGGCAGCGATGAACACTGAAGCTTTCTTT
TRBV19	TRBJ2-2	-	16	-	CASSIVGRASTGELFF	TGTGCCAGTAGTATAGTGGGCAGGGCGTCCACCGGGGAGCTGTTTTTT
TRBV6-2/TRBV6-3	TRBJ1-2	-	11	-	CASSNPGPPTF	TGTGCCAGCAGTAACCCGGGACCCCCCACCTTC
TRBV6-5	TRBJ1-1	-	15	TRBD1	CASSYGQGKNTEAFF	TGTGCCAGCAGTTACGGACAGGGAAAGAACACTGAAGCTTTCTTT
TRBV30	TRBJ1-2	-	14	-	CAWSVQSRGGGYTF	TGTGCCTGGAGTGTTCAGTCCCGGGGAGGTGGCTACACCTTC
TRBV3-1/TRBV3-2	TRBJ1-2	once	14	TRBD1	CASSQTGASYGYTF	TGTGCCAGCAGCCAGACAGGGGCGTCCTATGGCTACACCTTC
TRBV28	TRBJ2-2	once	12	-	CASSPETGELFF	TGTGCCAGCAGCCCAGAGACCGGGGAGCTGTTTTTT
TRBV27	TRBJ2-7	-	17	TRBD2	CASSFRTSFLAAYEQYF	TGTGCCAGCAGTTTTCGGACATCCTTCCTAGCGGCCTACGAGCAGTACTTC
TRBV9	TRBJ2-1	-	14	-	CASSVGSGSHEQFF	TGTGCCAGCAGCGTAGGGTCAGGAAGCCATGAGCAGTTCTTC
TRBV2	TRBJ1-5	-	13	-	CASRKQSNQPQHF	TGTGCCAGCAGGAAACAGAGCAATCAGCCCCAGCATTTT
TRBV27	TRBJ2-1	-	14	TRBD2	CASSLAGAYNEQFF	TGTGCCAGCAGTTTAGCGGGGGCCTACAATGAGCAGTTCTTC
TRBV27	TRBJ1-4	-	15	-	CASRERAEGGEKLFF	TGTGCCAGCAGAGAGAGGGCAGAGGGGGGTGAAAAACTGTTTTTT
TRBV7-3	TRBJ1-1	-	15	-	CASSLSFGQRSEAFF	TGTGCCAGCAGCTTATCTTTCGGACAAAGGTCTGAAGCTTTCTTT
TRBV28	TRBJ2-7	-	15	-	CASSFGRLSSYEQYF	TGTGCCAGCAGTTTCGGCAGGCTGAGCTCCTACGAGCAGTACTTC
TRBV11-1	TRBJ2-4	-	16	-	CASSLGRGGYENIQYF	TGTGCCAGCAGCTTAGGAAGGGGTGGGTACGAAAACATTCAGTACTTC
TRBV14	TRBJ2-3	-	15	-	CASSPLGPTGGTQYF	TGTGCCAGCAGCCCCCTAGGGCCCACCGGGGGTACGCAGTATTTT
TRBV6-1	TRBJ2-1	once	14	-	CASSEGPGYNEQFF	TGTGCCAGCAGTGAAGGTCCGGGGTACAATGAGCAGTTCTTC
TRBV6-5	TRBJ2-2	-	16	-	CASSYSIRLNTGELFF	TGTGCCAGCAGTTACTCAATTAGATTGAACACCGGGGAGCTGTTTTTT
TRBV19	TRBJ2-1	once	14	TRBD2	CASSPGLVRDEQFF	TGTGCCAGTAGCCCGGGACTAGTTCGTGATGAGCAGTTCTTC
TRBV4-1	TRBJ2-7	-	15	TRBD1	CASSQDPGTGVEQYF	TGCGCCAGCAGCCAAGATCCCGGGACAGGGGTCGAGCAGTACTTC
TRBV6-5	TRBJ2-5	-	15	-	CASSPLRRREETQYF	TGTGCCAGCAGCCCCCTAAGAAGGCGGGAAGAGACCCAGTACTTC
TRBV3-1/TRBV3-2	TRBJ1-1	-	13	-	CASSLSPGTEAFF	TGTGCCAGCAGCCTTAGCCCCGGGACTGAAGCTTTCTTT
TRBV21-1	TRBJ1-2	few	17	-	CASSKERGFPLNYGYTF	TGTGCCAGCAGCAAAGAGAGGGGGTTCCCTCTAAACTATGGCTACACCTTC
TRBV5-4	TRBJ2-2	-	14	TRBD1	CASSGGQGTGELFF	TGTGCCAGCAGCGGGGGACAGGGTACCGGGGAGCTGTTTTTT
TRBV11-2	TRBJ2-5	-	16	-	CASSLDLRGSQETQYF	TGTGCCAGCAGCTTAGACCTACGGGGGAGCCAAGAGACCCAGTACTTC
TRBV6-6	TRBJ1-1	-	14	-	CASRGSGRNTEAFF	TGTGCCAGCAGAGGATCGGGGAGGAACACTGAAGCTTTCTTT
TRBV9	TRBJ1-2	-	14	-	CASTLGVPNYGYTF	TGTGCCAGCACCCTCGGGGTCCCAAACTATGGCTACACCTTC
TRBV28	TRBJ1-5	-	19	TRBD1	CASSLRYRGPRSGNQPQHF	TGTGCCAGCAGTTTACGTTACAGGGGCCCGAGATCGGGCAATCAGCCCCAGCATTTT
TRBV3-1/TRBV3-2	TRBJ1-1	-	15	-	CASSPGKGEVTEAFF	TGTGCCAGCAGCCCGGGGAAGGGGGAGGTAACTGAAGCTTTCTTT
TRBV6-5	TRBJ2-3	-	15	-	CASSRRGWGTDTQYF	TGTGCCAGCAGTAGGAGGGGGTGGGGCACAGATACGCAGTATTTT
TRBV4-1	TRBJ1-4	few	12	-	CASSLVNEKLFF	TGCGCCAGCAGCCTTGTGAATGAAAAACTGTTTTTT
TRBV5-1	TRBJ2-7	-	11	-	CASSLGYEQYF	TGCGCCAGCAGTTTGGGCTACGAGCAGTACTTC
TRBV27	TRBJ2-7	-	15	TRBD1	CASSLSGQAMYEQYF	TGTGCCAGCAGTTTATCGGGACAGGCCATGTACGAGCAGTACTTC
TRBV7-9	TRBJ2-1	-	19	-	CASSPLAGQGMIGQNEQFF	TGTGCCAGCAGCCCACTAGCTGGCCAGGGAATGATCGGTCAAAATGAGCAGTTCTTC
TRBV10-3	TRBJ2-1	few	16	-	CAISGPGESPYNEQFF	TGTGCCATCAGTGGGCCTGGGGAGTCCCCCTACAATGAGCAGTTCTTC
TRBV3-1/TRBV3-2	TRBJ1-4	-	15	TRBD1	CASSFVGTGGEKLFF	TGTGCCAGCAGCTTCGTAGGGACAGGGGGTGAAAAACTGTTTTTT
TRBV24-1	TRBJ2-3	-	15	TRBD2	CATSLGGTSTDTQYF	TGTGCCACCAGCCTCGGGGGGACTAGCACAGATACGCAGTATTTT
TRBV7-8	TRBJ2-7	-	11	-	CASSLTYEQYF	TGTGCCAGCAGCCTGACCTACGAGCAGTACTTC
TRBV27	TRBJ2-1	-	13	TRBD2	CAIKLAGGSEQFF	TGTGCCATCAAGTTAGCGGGAGGCAGTGAGCAGTTCTTC
TRBV9	TRBJ2-7	-	16	TRBD2	CASSVEAGGYGYEQYF	TGTGCCAGCAGCGTAGAGGCGGGAGGCTACGGATACGAGCAGTACTTC
TRBV7-9	TRBJ2-2	-	15	-	CASSLQGSTTGELFF	TGTGCCAGCAGCTTACAGGGATCAACCACCGGGGAGCTGTTTTTT
TRBV9	TRBJ1-2	-	14	-	CASSVEPLGYGYTF	TGTGCCAGCAGCGTAGAACCCTTGGGCTATGGCTACACCTTC
TRBV12-3/TRBV12-4	TRBJ2-3	once	11	-	CASTLGNTQYF	TGTGCCAGCACCCTCGGGAATACGCAGTATTTT
TRBV18	TRBJ1-2	few	15	-	CASSPLGPPDYGYTF	TGTGCCAGCTCACCACTGGGGCCCCCGGACTATGGCTACACCTTC
TRBV3-1/TRBV3-2	TRBJ1-3	-	14	-	CASRPRGTADTIYF	TGTGCCAGCAGGCCAAGAGGGACGGCTGATACCATATATTTT
TRBV24-1	TRBJ1-6	-	19	-	CATSDLRECKSSYNSPLHF	TGTGCCACCAGTGATTTGCGGGAATGCAAGAGCTCCTATAATTCACCCCTCCACTTT
TRBV2	TRBJ1-6	-	12	-	CASSTTGPPLHF	TGTGCCAGCAGTACAACGGGGCCACCCCTCCACTTT
TRBV7-2	TRBJ2-1	-	15	TRBD2	CASSLVAGGRYEQFF	TGTGCCAGCAGCTTAGTAGCGGGGGGCCGGTATGAGCAGTTCTTC
TRBV20-1	TRBJ1-6	-	16	-	CSASARGQSYNSPLHF	TGCAGTGCTAGTGCAAGAGGGCAGTCCTATAATTCACCCCTCCACTTT
TRBV5-6	TRBJ1-6	-	15	TRBD1	CASSLPGQGNSPLHF	TGTGCCAGCAGCTTGCCGGGACAGGGGAATTCACCCCTCCACTTT
TRBV3-1/TRBV3-2	TRBJ1-1	-	16	-	CASSQGRSGGDTEAFF	TGTGCCAGCAGCCAAGGGAGAAGTGGGGGGGACACTGAAGCTTTCTTT